Listed here is a single T cell receptor beta chain. The antigen is undetermined. This entry belongs to a study of radiation and T cells in renal cell carcinoma. Germline V gene sequence: CDR1 PRHDT, CDR2 FYEKMQ (reference sequence). The CDR3 loop spans 12 amino acids. V was shortened by 2 bases and J by 6 bases, with 8 bases between the two germline ends. The repertoire was sequenced with immunoSEQ multiplex PCR; TCRdb's copy has only in-frame clones and lacks some. The profile shows just over 95,000 clones, around 88% of them singletons. Time point specified: baseline pretreatment blood. Sample treatment: 15 Gy SBRT to primary tumor, nephrectomy 4 weeks later. Study-level results: Baseline intratumoral clonotype presence is unknown without pretreatment biopsies.

The source material was blood, sampled from a patient whose treatment included radiotherapy and nephrectomy. This clonotype originated in a man between 50 and 59 years old with renal cell carcinoma. This chain links TRBV13 with TRBJ2-7; D gene uncertain. CDR3 nucleotide sequence: TGTGCCAGCAGCTTATTGGGTGGCGAGCAGTACTTC. Protein product: CASSLLGGEQYF. Looking up the rest from reference TRBV13 and TRBJ2-7 gives the full variable domain: AAGVIQSPRHLIKEKRETATLKCYPIPRHDTVYWYQQGPGQDPQFLISFYEKMQSDKGSIPDRFSAQQFSDYHSELNMSSLELGDSALYFCASSLLGGEQYFGPGTRLTVT.